The 18 T cell receptor beta chains below were found in one sample sequenced in a study of blood T cell repertoires in COVID-19. TCRdb keeps only in-frame clones here, not all; method: immunoSEQ multiplex PCR. The table lists 88,000 or so clones, over 75% of them singletons, with about 3.8% in the top ten. Material: peripheral blood. Receptors were obtained from a man in his sixties with acute or convalescent COVID-19.

This clone was detected only a few times. This sequence joins TRBV4-3 and TRBJ2-5; 9 nucleotides match TRBD2. This CDR3 is 18 amino acids long. V shed 4 bases, J shed 7 bases, and the junction held 19 bases outside the gene matches. Germline loops: CDR1 LGHNA, CDR2 YSLEER. Written as DNA, the CDR3 is TGCGCCAGCAGCCCTACACCCACAGGCGGGGGGGGCGATCCGACCCAGTACTTC. This encodes CASSPTPTGGGGDPTQYF.

The gene calls are TRBV18 and TRBJ2-7; possible D gene TRBD2, 7 bases. This CDR3 contains 15 residues. V was shortened by 6 bases and J by 3 bases, with 18 bases between the two germline ends. The germline gives CDR1 KGHSH, CDR2 LQKENI. CDR3 region: CASSPNPGGDYEQYF. DNA of the CDR3: TGTGCCAGCTCCCCGAATCCGGGGGGCGACTACGAGCAGTACTTC. Looking up the rest from reference TRBV18 and TRBJ2-7 gives the full variable domain: NAGVMQNPRHLVRRRGQEARLRCSPMKGHSHVYWYRQLPEEGLKFMVYLQKENIIDESGMPKERFSAEFPKEGPSILRIQQVVRGDSAAYFCASSPNPGGDYEQYFGPGTRLTVT.

The chain combines TRBV10-3 with TRBJ1-5; D remains ambiguous. CDR1 is ENHRY and CDR2 is SYGVKD in the germline V gene. There are 15 residues in the CDR3. Trimming left V 4 bases short and J 3 bases short, with 13 bases between. This CDR3 reads CAISASGGDNQPQHF. In DNA form, the CDR3 reads TGTGCCATCAGTGCCTCGGGCGGGGACAATCAGCCCCAGCATTTT.

This chain uses TRBV18 with TRBJ2-5, with 8 nucleotides matching TRBD2. V lost 6 bases to trimming and J lost 5 bases; unmatched junction nucleotides: 11. This CDR3 region has 15 residues. The V gene's germline CDR1 is KGHSH and CDR2 LQKENI. This CDR3 is CASSTASGGGETQYF. As DNA, the CDR3 is TGTGCCAGCTCGACGGCCTCCGGGGGGGGCGAGACCCAGTACTTC.

V usage is TRBV6-5 and J usage is TRBJ1-1, with D perhaps matching TRBD1 (6 bases). From germline, CDR1 is MNHEY and CDR2 SVGAGI. CDR3 size: 14 residues. Trimming removed 5 bases from V and 4 bases from J, with 14 bases in between. CDR3 nucleotides: TGTGCCAGCAGTCAACAGGGAAGGGGCACTGAAGCTTTCTTT. Translated, it gives CASSQQGRGTEAFF.

The chain has TRBV2 and TRBJ2-7; weak D call: TRBD1 (5 bases). CDR3 size: 13 residues. Trimming cost V 7 bases and J 0 bases, with 10 bases left between them. CDR1 is SNHLY, CDR2 FYNNEI, per germline. The CDR3 DNA follows: TGTGCCAGCAATTCCAGGGCCTCCTACGAGCAGTACTTC. Encoded protein: CASNSRASYEQYF.

CDR3 DNA sequence: TGTGCCAGCAGCTTAGGGGGGGGGAGAGCTTTCTTT. Encoded protein: CASSLGGGRAFF. V is TRBV7-2 and J is TRBJ1-1; D perhaps matches TRBD1 (5 bases). The V and J ends lost 1 base and 10 bases respectively, with 10 bases between them. The CDR3 extends over 12 amino acids. Germline values: CDR1 SGHTA, CDR2 FQGNSA.

This chain links TRBV5-1 with TRBJ2-7, with D unclear. Germline lookup yields CDR1 SGHRS and CDR2 YFSETQ. The CDR3 covers 14 residues. Trimming shortened V by 0 bases and J by 2 bases, and 9 bases separated the two germline ends. CDR3 DNA sequence: TGCGCCAGCAGCTTGGTGCAGGAACCCTACGAGCAGTACTTC. It specifies CASSLVQEPYEQYF.

The rearrangement links TRBV4-2 to TRBJ2-3; a possible D gene is TRBD2 (6 bases). The germline V gene encodes CDR1 LGHNA and CDR2 YNFKEQ. V shed 2 bases and J shed 5 bases, with 17 bases lying between them. The CDR3 extends over 16 amino acids. CDR3 residues: CASSQSSVLRGDTQYF. CDR3 coding DNA: TGTGCCAGCAGCCAATCTAGCGTTCTAAGAGGAGATACGCAGTATTTT.

A few counts support this clone. V and J are TRBV6-5 and TRBJ2-7, with D hard to call. The germline gives CDR1 MNHEY, CDR2 SVGAGI. This CDR3 comprises 14 residues. V was shortened by 0 bases and J by 0 bases, with 6 bases between the two germline ends. The CDR3 is CASSYSHSSYEQYF. The CDR3 DNA reads as TGTGCCAGCAGTTACTCTCATAGCTCCTACGAGCAGTACTTC.

V and J are TRBV4-2 and TRBJ2-1, with 10 bases lining up with TRBD2. V shed 6 bases and J 7 bases; nucleotides not matched to a gene: 6. Germline CDR1 and CDR2: LGHNA and YNFKEQ. This CDR3 comprises 14 residues. The CDR3 protein is CASRVAGGGNEQFF. The CDR3 DNA follows: TGTGCCAGCAGGGTAGCGGGGGGCGGGAATGAGCAGTTCTTC.

CDR3 nucleotide sequence: TGTGCCAGCAACCAATATGACAGACTCGAGAATTCACCCCTCCACTTT. This gives the protein CASNQYDRLENSPLHF. V and J are TRBV5-6 and TRBJ1-6; D is perhaps TRBD1 (5 bases). CDR1 SGHDT and CDR2 YYEEEE come from the germline V gene. The CDR3 is 16 amino acids. Trimming left V 6 bases short and J 7 bases short, with 20 bases between.

This rearrangement joins TRBV6-2 or TRBV6-3 to TRBJ2-7, with TRBD2 matching 8 bases. Germline V gives CDR1 MNHEY, CDR2 SVGEGT. V was pared by 4 bases and J by 4 bases, with 9 bases of the junction left unmatched. The CDR3 sequence is 15 residues long. As DNA, the CDR3 is TGTGCCAGCAGTTCCGAGCGGGAGATGAAGTACGAGCAGTACTTC. Translated: CASSSEREMKYEQYF.

This chain connects TRBV6-6 to TRBJ1-2, with D possibly TRBD1 on 5 matching bases. With 5 bases removed from V and 1 base from J, the gap between germline ends came to 14 bases. Germline V CDR1 and CDR2: MNHNY, SVGAGI (reference sequence). The CDR3 is 15 amino acids. The CDR3 coding sequence is TGTGCCAGCAGTCCTCGGATAGGGGATAACTATGGCTACACCTTC. Amino acids: CASSPRIGDNYGYTF.

This rearrangement joins TRBV5-4 to TRBJ2-5, with a possible D match to TRBD1 (7 bases). CDR3 length: 19 amino acids. Germline values: CDR1 SGHNT, CDR2 YYREEE (reference sequence). V was shortened by 2 bases and J by 1 base, with 24 bases between the two germline ends. The CDR3 nucleotides are TGTGCCAGCAGCTTTCCCGGCGGGACAGAATTACCCCTCCAAGAGACCCAGTACTTC. It encodes CASSFPGGTELPLQETQYF.

The J gene is TRBJ2-6, the V gene TRBV19; D is undetermined. The CDR3 covers 15 residues. The V gene's germline CDR1 is LNHDA and CDR2 SQIVND (reference sequence). Trimming removed 10 bases from V and 4 bases from J, with 17 bases in between. In DNA, the CDR3 is TGTGCCACGACCGCCCATAACTACGGGGCCAACGTCCTGACTTTC. Its protein is CATTAHNYGANVLTF.

This clone was seen only a few times. The chain joins TRBV4-2 to TRBJ1-4; TRBD1 agrees at 8 bases. Per germline, CDR1 LGHNA and CDR2 YNFKEQ. After removal of 11 bases from V and 0 bases from J, the junction contained 8 bases not matched to a gene. CDR3 length: 15 residues. This chain's CDR3 is CAAAGGSATNEKLFF. CDR3 DNA sequence: TGTGCCGCCGCAGGGGGCTCGGCAACTAATGAAAAACTGTTTTTT.

The chain uses TRBV5-5 and TRBJ2-7; 8 bases agree with TRBD1. V trimming: 4 bases; J trimming: 4 bases; junction bases outside the gene matches: 7. Looked up from germline, CDR1 is SGHKS and CDR2 is YYEKEE (reference sequence). The CDR3 is 14 residues long. The CDR3 here is CASSPTGGRYEQYF. The DNA of the CDR3 is TGTGCCAGCAGCCCAACAGGGGGTCGTTACGAGCAGTACTTC.